This TCR beta chain was obtained from a study of CD8+ T cells in alopecia areata. Study-wide context: Those patients who were treated received oral tofacitinib, which was given at 5 to 10 mg twice daily for moderate-to-severe alopecia areata.

Treatment indicated: oral pan-JAK inhibitor, 5-10 mg twice daily. This clone was seen a handful of times. Trimming left V 2 bases short and J 8 bases short, with 15 bases between. The CDR3 runs to 15 residues. Looked up from germline, CDR1 is LGHNT and CDR2 is FRNRAP. cDNA prepared by RNA extraction and subsequent reverse transcription served as the template for sequencing. Sequencing used immunoSEQ multiplex PCR; TCRdb keeps in-frame clones, though not all of them. This sample has about 220,000 clones; approximately 57% occur once, and the top ten carry roughly 1.6%. The sample in question was CD4+ T cells sorted from blood, obtained at week 4, from a patient treated with tofacitinib. The clonotype comes from a human donor with alopecia areata. The rearrangement joins TRBV12-5 to TRBJ1-4; tentatively, D is TRBD1 (5 bases). The DNA for the CDR3 is TGTGCTAGTGGTTTGTATGGGACCCCGCGGGAAAAACTGTTTTTT. Its protein is CASGLYGTPREKLFF.